The 15 T cell receptor beta chains below come from one sample, sequenced in a study of blood T cells in healthy people across ages. Then a second PCR, running about 6 to 11 cycles, was carried out with a sample-barcoded 5' primer and a J-beta primer mix. MiXCR was run by TCRdb on the 5' RACE reads, yielding one entry per CDR3 protein. The sample records about 1.1 million distinct CDR3 sequences, about two fifths being singletons. What was sequenced was blood. The receptors were gathered from a young man in good health.

The rearrangement links TRBV7-2 to TRBJ1-1; possible D gene TRBD1, 6 bases. V was pared by 5 bases and J by 4 bases, with 17 bases between. The CDR3 consists of 15 residues. Germline CDR1 is SGHTA and CDR2 is FQGNSA. The CDR3 DNA is TGTGCCAGCAGCCCGCACGACGGGGGGCCCACTGAAGCTTTCTTT. It is translated as CASSPHDGGPTEAFF. Combining the CDR3 with reference TRBV7-2 and TRBJ1-1 gives the whole variable domain GAGVSQSPSNKVTEKGKDVELRCDPISGHTALYWYRQSLGQGLEFLIYFQGNSAPDKSGLPSDRFSAERTGGSVSTLTIQRTQQEDSAVYLCASSPHDGGPTEAFFGQGTRLTVV.

This chain joins TRBV20-1 and TRBJ2-3; possibly TRBD1 for D (5 bases). V shed 5 bases and J shed 0 bases, with 15 bases lying between them. The CDR3 has 15 amino acids. Looked up from germline, CDR1 is DFQATT and CDR2 is SNEGSKA (reference sequence). CDR3 bases: TGCAGTGCTGTTGACAGTATGCTTAGCACAGATACGCAGTATTTT. It translates to CSAVDSMLSTDTQYF.

This clonotype turned up a few times. V and J are TRBV19 and TRBJ1-5; no definite D call. Germline-derived CDR1 and CDR2 are LNHDA and SQIVND (reference sequence). V lost 4 bases, J lost 3 bases, and 10 bases lay in between. This CDR3 has 14 residues. CDR3 protein: CASSKGTVNQPQHF. CDR3 nucleotides: TGTGCCAGTAGTAAAGGAACAGTCAATCAGCCCCAGCATTTT.

The rearrangement uses TRBV10-3 and TRBJ1-1, with D unclear. This CDR3 is 14 amino acids long. The germline V and J ends were trimmed by 6 bases and 2 bases, with 13 bases remaining between them. In germline, CDR1 is ENHRY, CDR2 SYGVKD. The CDR3 DNA is TGTGCCATCAGCGAAGGGATCTCTAACACTGAAGCTTTCTTT. This sequence encodes CAISEGISNTEAFF.

V and J are TRBV6-5 and TRBJ1-5; 12 positions agree with TRBD1. V dropped 0 bases and J dropped 2; count of bases not matched to a gene: 8. Germline lookup yields CDR1 MNHEY and CDR2 SVGAGI. The CDR3 is made up of 19 amino acids. For the CDR3, the DNA is TGTGCCAGCAGTTACTCACCGGGACAGGGGGCGTTGGGCAATCAGCCCCAGCATTTT. As protein: CASSYSPGQGALGNQPQHF.

The genes are TRBV6-6 and TRBJ2-3; 7 bases line up with TRBD2. Germline values: CDR1 MNHNY, CDR2 SVGAGI (reference sequence). The CDR3 sequence is 15 residues long. Trimming cost V 2 bases and J 11 bases; bases outside gene matches: 13. The DNA for the CDR3 is TGTGCCAGCAGTTACGAGGGAGGGTTTAATGTAGGGCAGTATTTT. It is translated as CASSYEGGFNVGQYF.

The genes are TRBV28 and TRBJ2-1; TRBD1 matches at 7 bases. V was pared by 10 bases and J by 8 bases, with 8 bases of the junction left unmatched. Germline V CDR1 and CDR2: MDHEN, SYDVKM. CDR3 length equals 12 residues. The CDR3 coding sequence is TGTGCCACCTTAACAGGGGTGCATGAGCAGTTCTTC. Translating it yields CATLTGVHEQFF.

V and J are TRBV10-3 and TRBJ1-4, with no clear D. Trimming pared 7 bases from V and 0 bases from J, leaving 6 bases between. Germline V gives CDR1 ENHRY, CDR2 SYGVKD. This CDR3 region has 13 residues. The CDR3 spells CAINDPTNEKLFF. CDR3 nucleotides: TGTGCCATCAACGACCCAACTAATGAAAAACTGTTTTTT.

V is TRBV29-1 and J is TRBJ1-1; D unresolved. Germline V lookup: CDR1 SQVTM, CDR2 ANQGSEA. This CDR3 spans 14 amino acids. V gave up 0 bases and J gave up 0 bases, with 8 bases separating them. The CDR3 loop reads CSVEDRSMNTEAFF. DNA for the CDR3: TGCAGCGTTGAAGATCGCAGTATGAACACTGAAGCTTTCTTT.

V gene TRBV7-2 combines with J gene TRBJ1-6, with no clear D. Per the germline V gene, CDR1 is SGHTA and CDR2 is FQGNSA. V lost 6 bases and J lost 8, with 11 bases in between. The CDR3 sequence is 13 residues long. The CDR3 loop reads CASSQKRDSPLHF. CDR3 DNA: TGTGCCAGCAGTCAAAAGCGAGATTCACCCCTCCACTTT.

The table lists this clonotype with many counts. The chain combines TRBV7-2 with TRBJ2-5; no clear D gene. The CDR3 consists of 14 residues. Between the trimmed V and J ends, which lost 1 base and 1 base, there was a span of 7 bases. Germline V CDR1 and CDR2: SGHTA, FQGNSA. Written as DNA, the CDR3 is TGTGCCAGCAGCTTAGGGTCCCCCCAAGAGACCCAGTACTTC. Translated: CASSLGSPQETQYF.

The genes are TRBV12-3 or TRBV12-4 and TRBJ2-5; perhaps TRBD1 as D (6 bases). The J call is in doubt because the DNA end fits TRBJ2-7 better. CDR3 length: 14 amino acids. The DNA for the CDR3 is TGTGCCAGCAGTTTAGGACAGGAGTTAAACGAGCAGTACTTC. Amino acids: CASSLGQELNEQYF.

This clonotype was found a few times. The chain has TRBV5-1 and TRBJ1-1; 8 bases align to TRBD1. The V segment lost 4 bases and the J segment 0 bases; nucleotides outside the gene matches: 8. This CDR3 has 16 amino acids. Looked up from germline, CDR1 is SGHRS and CDR2 is YFSETQ. The CDR3 reads CASSPQGARVNTEAFF. The CDR3 region has the DNA TGCGCCAGCAGCCCGCAGGGGGCCAGGGTGAACACTGAAGCTTTCTTT.

The chain joins TRBV30 to TRBJ1-2, with D unclear. Per the germline V gene, CDR1 is GTSNPN and CDR2 is SVGIG (reference sequence). Trimming cost V 0 bases and J 6 bases, with 11 bases left between them. The CDR3 consists of 13 residues. For the CDR3, the DNA is TGTGCCTGGAGTGTGCATGAGGCCGATGGCTACACCTTC. Translation: CAWSVHEADGYTF.

The chain is built from TRBV5-1 and TRBJ1-1; D unresolved. CDR1 is SGHRS, CDR2 YFSETQ, per germline. The CDR3 has 13 amino acids. Trimming left V 3 bases short and J 5 bases short, with 11 bases between. The CDR3 loop is CASSSLVGTEAFF. The DNA of the CDR3 is TGCGCCAGCAGCTCGCTGGTGGGGACTGAAGCTTTCTTT.